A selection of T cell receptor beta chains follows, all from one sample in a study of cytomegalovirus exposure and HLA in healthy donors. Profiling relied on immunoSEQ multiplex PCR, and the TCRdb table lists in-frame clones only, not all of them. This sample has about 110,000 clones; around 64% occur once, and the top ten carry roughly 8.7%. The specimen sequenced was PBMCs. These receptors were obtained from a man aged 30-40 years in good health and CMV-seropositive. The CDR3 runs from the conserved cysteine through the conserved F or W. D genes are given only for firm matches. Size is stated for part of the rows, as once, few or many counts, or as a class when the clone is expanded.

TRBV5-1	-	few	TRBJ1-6	CASSLGTLTGSPLHF	TGCGCCAGCAGCCTCGGGACTTTAACGGGTTCACCCCTCCACTTT
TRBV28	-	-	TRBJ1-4	CASSSGGGDNSKLFF	TGTGCCAGCAGTTCCGGGGGTGGCGATAACTCAAAACTGTTTTTT
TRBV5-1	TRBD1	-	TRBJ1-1	CASSLQTGAQGTEAFF	TGCGCCAGCAGCTTGCAGACAGGGGCTCAGGGGACTGAAGCTTTCTTT
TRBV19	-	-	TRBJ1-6	CASRQGSTINSPLHF	TGTGCCAGTAGACAGGGATCCACGATTAATTCACCCCTCCACTTT
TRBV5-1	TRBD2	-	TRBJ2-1	CASSLLAGETEQFF	TGCGCCAGCAGCTTACTAGCGGGAGAAACTGAGCAGTTCTTC
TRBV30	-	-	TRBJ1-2	CAWTSNRVNGYTF	TGTGCCTGGACGTCTAACAGGGTAAATGGCTACACCTTC
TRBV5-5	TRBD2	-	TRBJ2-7	CASSPGLAAYEQYF	TGTGCCAGCAGCCCGGGACTAGCGGCCTACGAGCAGTACTTC
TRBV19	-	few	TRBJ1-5	CASRDSFNQPQHF	TGTGCCAGTAGGGACAGCTTCAATCAGCCCCAGCATTTT
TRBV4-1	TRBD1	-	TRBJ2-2	CASSHTYSRTGINTGELFF	TGCGCCAGCAGCCATACGTACTCCAGGACAGGGATTAACACCGGGGAGCTGTTTTTT
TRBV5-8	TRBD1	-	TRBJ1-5	CASSPGQGSNQPQHF	TGTGCCAGCAGTCCGGGACAGGGCTCCAATCAGCCCCAGCATTTT
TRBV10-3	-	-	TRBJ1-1	CAISEDGGAFF	TGTGCCATCAGTGAAGACGGGGGGGCTTTCTTT
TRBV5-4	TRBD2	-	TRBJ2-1	CASTDPGTRGYNEQFF	TGTGCCAGCACCGACCCCGGGACTAGGGGCTACAATGAGCAGTTCTTC
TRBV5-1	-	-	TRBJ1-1	CASSLVQGKTEAFF	TGCGCCAGCAGCTTGGTCCAGGGTAAGACTGAAGCTTTCTTT
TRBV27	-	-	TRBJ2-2	CASSLWTEGTGELFF	TGTGCCAGCAGTTTATGGACAGAGGGGACCGGGGAGCTGTTTTTT
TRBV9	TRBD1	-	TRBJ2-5	CASSVGQGAETQYF	TGTGCCAGCAGCGTAGGACAGGGGGCCGAGACCCAGTACTTC
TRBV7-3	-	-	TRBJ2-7	CASSLGPTSYEQYF	TGTGCCAGCAGCTTAGGCCCCACCTCCTACGAGCAGTACTTC
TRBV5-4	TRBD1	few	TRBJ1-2	CASSLAKGANYGYTF	TGTGCCAGCAGCTTGGCCAAGGGGGCGAACTATGGCTACACCTTC
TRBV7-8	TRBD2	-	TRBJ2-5	CASSFLAGVGETQYF	TGTGCCAGCAGCTTCTTAGCGGGAGTTGGAGAGACCCAGTACTTC
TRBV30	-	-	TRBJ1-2	CAWSVEGLSYTF	TGTGCCTGGAGTGTGGAGGGGCTTTCGTACACCTTC
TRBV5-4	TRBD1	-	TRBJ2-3	CASSWDRRTDTQYF	TGTGCCAGCAGCTGGGACAGACGCACAGATACGCAGTATTTT
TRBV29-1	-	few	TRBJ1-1	CSGSDSFTEAFF	TGCAGCGGTTCCGACAGTTTCACTGAAGCTTTCTTT
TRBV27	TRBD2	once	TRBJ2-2	CASSLGGLGGELFF	TGTGCCAGCAGTTTGGGAGGGCTTGGGGGGGAGCTGTTTTTT
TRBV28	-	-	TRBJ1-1	CASSLSYEAFF	TGTGCCAGCAGTTTATCTTATGAAGCTTTCTTT
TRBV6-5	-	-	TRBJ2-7	CASSYTQGNEQYF	TGTGCCAGCAGTTACACACAGGGTAACGAGCAGTACTTC
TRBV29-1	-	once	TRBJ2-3	CSADNTGTDTQYF	TGCAGCGCCGACAACACCGGCACAGATACGCAGTATTTT
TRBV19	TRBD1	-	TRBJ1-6	CASSIDAGTADNSPLHF	TGTGCCAGTAGTATAGATGCCGGGACAGCAGATAATTCACCCCTCCACTTT
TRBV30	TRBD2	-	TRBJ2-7	CAGTDGGGYEQYF	TGTGCCGGGACCGACGGGGGGGGATACGAGCAGTACTTC
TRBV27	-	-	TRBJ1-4	CASSPATNEKLFF	TGTGCCAGCAGTCCTGCAACTAATGAAAAACTGTTTTTT
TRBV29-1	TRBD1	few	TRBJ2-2	CSVLRDRGTGELFF	TGCAGCGTACTCAGGGACAGGGGCACCGGGGAGCTGTTTTTT
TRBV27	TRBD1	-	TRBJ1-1	CASRTGGLDTEAFF	TGTGCCAGCAGGACAGGGGGCCTGGACACTGAAGCTTTCTTT
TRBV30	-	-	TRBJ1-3	CAWSPAGNTIYF	TGTGCCTGGTCCCCGGCTGGAAACACCATATATTTT
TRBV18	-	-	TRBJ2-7	CASSPDGGDEQYF	TGTGCCAGCTCCCCCGACGGGGGAGACGAGCAGTACTTC
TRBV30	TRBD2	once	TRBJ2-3	CAWSPSGEHTDTQYF	TGTGCCTGGAGTCCTAGCGGTGAACACACAGATACGCAGTATTTT
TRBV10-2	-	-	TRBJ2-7	CASSESSAATKQYF	TGCGCCAGCAGTGAGTCGAGCGCAGCCACCAAGCAGTACTTC
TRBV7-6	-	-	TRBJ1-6	CASSLDSGLFYNSPLHF	TGTGCCAGCAGCTTAGATTCAGGTTTATTCTATAATTCACCCCTCCACTTT
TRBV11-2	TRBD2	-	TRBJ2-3	CASSLDHVGLVVPTDTQYF	TGTGCCAGCAGCTTAGATCATGTGGGACTAGTGGTCCCCACAGATACGCAGTATTTT
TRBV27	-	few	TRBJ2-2	CASRRTGSSNTGELFF	TGTGCCAGCAGACGTACAGGGAGTTCGAACACCGGGGAGCTGTTTTTT
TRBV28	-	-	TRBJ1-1	CASILGGALSTEAFF	TGTGCCAGCATCCTCGGAGGTGCCCTGAGCACTGAAGCTTTCTTT
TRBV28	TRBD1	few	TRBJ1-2	CASSLPDREVYGYTF	TGTGCCAGCAGTTTACCGGACAGGGAGGTTTATGGCTACACCTTC
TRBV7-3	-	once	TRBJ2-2	CASSFPEGQTNTGELFF	TGTGCCAGCAGCTTCCCCGAGGGACAAACGAACACCGGGGAGCTGTTTTTT
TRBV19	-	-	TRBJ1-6	CASSISGRNSPLHF	TGTGCCAGTAGTATTTCAGGCCGCAATTCACCCCTCCACTTT
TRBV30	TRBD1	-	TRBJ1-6	CAWDGQGGSPLHF	TGTGCCTGGGATGGACAGGGAGGTTCACCCCTCCACTTT
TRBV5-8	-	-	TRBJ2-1	CASSPGPAANEQFF	TGTGCCAGCAGCCCCGGACCAGCGGCCAATGAGCAGTTCTTC
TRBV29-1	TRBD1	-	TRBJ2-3	CSVNDRGFTDTQYF	TGCAGCGTTAATGACAGGGGATTCACAGATACGCAGTATTTT
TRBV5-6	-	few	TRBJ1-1	CASSRWETEAFF	TGTGCCAGCAGCAGATGGGAGACTGAAGCTTTCTTT
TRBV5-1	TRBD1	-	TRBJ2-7	CASSLEGQSSYEQYF	TGCGCCAGCAGCTTGGAGGGACAGAGCTCCTACGAGCAGTACTTC
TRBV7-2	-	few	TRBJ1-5	CASSLGLNQPQHF	TGTGCCAGCAGCTTAGGACTCAATCAGCCCCAGCATTTT